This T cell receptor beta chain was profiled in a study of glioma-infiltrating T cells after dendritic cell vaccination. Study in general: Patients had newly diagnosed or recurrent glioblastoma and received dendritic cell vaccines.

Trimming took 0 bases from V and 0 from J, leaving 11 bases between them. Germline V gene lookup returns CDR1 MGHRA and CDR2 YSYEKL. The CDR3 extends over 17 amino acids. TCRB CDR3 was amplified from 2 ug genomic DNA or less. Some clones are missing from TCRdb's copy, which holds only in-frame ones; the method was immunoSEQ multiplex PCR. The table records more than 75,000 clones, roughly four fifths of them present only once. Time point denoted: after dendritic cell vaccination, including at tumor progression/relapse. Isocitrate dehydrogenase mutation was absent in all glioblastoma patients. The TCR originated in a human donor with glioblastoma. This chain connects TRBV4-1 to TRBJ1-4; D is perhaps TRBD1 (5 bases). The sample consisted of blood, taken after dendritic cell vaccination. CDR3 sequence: CASSQDRQGATNEKLFF. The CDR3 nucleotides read TGCGCCAGCAGCCAAGATAGGCAGGGTGCAACTAATGAAAAACTGTTTTTT.